These 25 T cell receptor beta chains came from one sample sequenced in a study of glioma-infiltrating T cells. The iRepertoire nested amplicon-rescue multiplex PCR amplified TCR alpha and beta CDR3s from RNA. Via MiXCR, TCRdb re-called the multiplex PCR reads, giving one row per CDR3 protein. Among some 180,000 distinct CDR3 sequences, about 31% were seen once, and the ten largest hold 20% to 25%. Sequencing was done on a sample of glioma tissue, nonneoplastic brain tissue, or PBMCs (not recorded which). These receptors were collected from a human donor with low-grade glioma or glioblastoma, undergoing nonglioma brain surgery, or in good health (not recorded which).

Worth noting for this clonotype: A much larger clonotype is one base distant, so this may be a read error. The chain couples TRBV10-3 to TRBJ2-3; TRBD2 aligns across 11 bases. The CDR3 spans 17 residues. CDR1 is ENHRY, CDR2 SYGVKD, per germline. The CDR3 DNA sequence: TGTGCCATCAGTGAGTCGGATAGCGGGAGGGCCGGAGATAAGCAGTATTTT. Translating it yields CAISESDSGRAGDKQYF.

The chain carries TRBV2 and TRBJ1-2; TRBD1 aligns across 7 bases. The CDR3 spans 19 residues. V gave up 7 bases and J gave up 2 bases; unmatched junction bases: 22. Germline lookup yields CDR1 SNHLY and CDR2 FYNNEI. CDR3 residues: CASKGGREQGPLGNYGYTF. Here the CDR3 DNA reads TGTGCCAGCAAAGGGGGCAGGGAACAGGGCCCGTTAGGGAACTATGGCTACACCTTC.

This clonotype was counted many times. V usage is TRBV18 and J usage is TRBJ1-1, with 7 bases lining up with TRBD1. V was pared by 2 bases and J by 5 bases, with 8 bases of the junction left unmatched. There are 15 residues in the CDR3. Per germline, CDR1 KGHSH and CDR2 LQKENI. CDR3 nucleotides: TGTGCCAGCTCACCATCCGGGACAGTGCTAACTGAAGCTTTCTTT. It is translated as CASSPSGTVLTEAFF.

This clonotype has at least ten counts. This rearrangement joins TRBV28 to TRBJ1-1; a possible D gene is TRBD1 (6 bases). V was shortened by 5 bases and J by 3 bases, with 13 bases between the two germline ends. CDR1 and CDR2 from the germline V gene are MDHEN and SYDVKM. The CDR3 totals 14 residues. DNA for the CDR3: TGTGCCAGCAGTCCGTCAGGGGTGCACACTGAAGCTTTCTTT. Its protein product is CASSPSGVHTEAFF. Combining the CDR3 with reference TRBV28 and TRBJ1-1 gives the whole variable domain DVKVTQSSRYLVKRTGEKVFLECVQDMDHENMFWYRQDPGLGLRLIYFSYDVKMKEKGDIPEGYSVSREKKERFSLILESASTNQTSMYLCASSPSGVHTEAFFGQGTRLTVV.

This clonotype appeared many times. The rearrangement uses TRBV10-3 and TRBJ2-5; D call uncertain. The CDR3 runs to 13 residues. Trimming removed 11 bases at V and 1 base at J, with 14 bases between. The germline V gene has CDR1 ENHRY and CDR2 SYGVKD. CDR3 protein: CAASRGIQETQYF. Here the CDR3 DNA reads TGTGCCGCATCCCGCGGCATCCAAGAGACCCAGTACTTC.

This clonotype has ten or more counts. The V call is TRBV19, the J call TRBJ2-3; 11 positions agree with TRBD2. V was pared by 7 bases and J by 3 bases, with 6 bases of the junction left unmatched. This CDR3 spans 15 amino acids. Looked up from germline, CDR1 is LNHDA and CDR2 is SQIVND (reference sequence). The CDR3 protein is CASTRTSGSTDTQYF. DNA for the CDR3: TGTGCCAGTACGAGGACTAGCGGGTCAACAGATACGCAGTATTTT.

The CDR3 bases are TGTGCCACCAGCAGTGGTGTTCTAGCGGGAGGGCACTACGAGCAGTACTTC. Translation gives CATSSGVLAGGHYEQYF. The chain employs TRBV15 and TRBJ2-7; 12 bases line up with TRBD2. Losses at the gene ends were 3 bases for V and 3 bases for J; bases not matched to a gene: 9. Germline CDR1 and CDR2: LNHNV and YYDKDF (reference sequence). CDR3 size: 17 residues.

On this clonotype itself: Just one base apart from a much larger clone, this may be a read error. CDR3 amino acids: CASRSQETQCF. The DNA for the CDR3 is TGTGCCAGCAGATCCCAAGAGACCCAGTGCTTC. V is TRBV3-1 and J is TRBJ2-5; no firm D call. The CDR3 spans 11 residues. Per the germline V gene, CDR1 is LGHDT and CDR2 is YNNKEL (reference sequence).

The chain combines TRBV18 with TRBJ2-1; 9 bases line up with TRBD1. The CDR3 loop spans 15 amino acids. J gave up 9 bases and V 6 bases, and 12 bases lay outside the gene matches. Germline CDR1 and CDR2: KGHSH and LQKENI. The CDR3: CASSRRQGEGGEQFF. The CDR3 nucleotides are TGTGCCAGCTCGCGAAGACAGGGGGAAGGTGGTGAGCAGTTCTTC. The variable domain in full, completed from reference TRBV18 and TRBJ2-1, reads NAGVMQNPRHLVRRRGQEARLRCSPMKGHSHVYWYRQLPEEGLKFMVYLQKENIIDESGMPKERFSAEFPKEGPSILRIQQVVRGDSAAYFCASSRRQGEGGEQFFGPGTRLTVL.

The sample holds a few counts of this clonotype. This chain joins TRBV12-3 or TRBV12-4 and TRBJ2-5, with 7 nucleotides matching TRBD2. CDR3 length equals 15 residues. V dropped 6 bases and J dropped 4; count of bases not matched to a gene: 11. CDR3 DNA sequence: TGTGCCAGCAGCCCTCGGGAGGTGGGTCCAGAGACCCAGTACTTC. Translating gives CASSPREVGPETQYF.

Comments on this clonotype: A read error may be the cause here, since a much bigger clone is one base away. The chain recombines TRBV20-1 with TRBJ1-6, with D hard to call. Per germline, CDR1 DFQATT and CDR2 SNEGSKA (reference sequence). The CDR3 is 15 residues long. The CDR3: CSARAESSYNSPLPF. In DNA form, the CDR3 reads TGCAGTGCTAGAGCGGAGAGCTCCTATAATTCACCCCTCCCCTTT.

This chain connects TRBV3-1 to TRBJ1-5, with TRBD1 matching 7 bases. The CDR3 covers 15 residues. Unmatched junction bases numbered 4, after V lost 1 base and J lost 4 bases. Germline V lookup: CDR1 LGHDT, CDR2 YNNKEL (reference sequence). The DNA of the CDR3 is TGTGCCAGCAGCCAAGGTCCCAGGGGGAATCAGCCCCAGCATTTT. Translated: CASSQGPRGNQPQHF.

Many counts were recorded for this clonotype. The J gene is TRBJ2-5, the V gene TRBV29-1; D may be TRBD1 (6 bases). The V gene's germline CDR1 is SQVTM and CDR2 ANQGSEA. V lost 6 bases and J lost 1, with 9 bases in between. The CDR3 spans 12 residues. The chain's CDR3 is CSVQGLQETQYF. The CDR3 DNA reads TGCAGCGTGCAGGGGCTCCAAGAGACCCAGTACTTC.

This clonotype was observed a handful of times. The genes are TRBV7-2 and TRBJ2-2; possibly TRBD2 for D (6 bases). Trimming took off 5 bases at V and 6 bases at J, with 16 bases between the two ends. Germline V gene data show CDR1 as SGHTA and CDR2 as FQGNSA. The CDR3 contains 15 residues. The CDR3 loop reads CASSRAGTSAGELFF. As DNA, the CDR3 is TGTGCCAGCAGCAGAGCCGGGACTTCGGCCGGGGAGCTGTTTTTT.

V gene TRBV7-9 combines with J gene TRBJ2-5, with D possibly being TRBD1 or TRBD2 (5 bases each). Trimming cost V 5 bases and J 5 bases, with 18 bases left between them. CDR1 and CDR2 (germline): SEHNR, FQNEAQ (reference sequence). This CDR3 region has 15 residues. The CDR3 reads CASSSRDAEEETQYF. CDR3 in DNA: TGTGCCAGCAGCAGCCGGGACGCCGAGGAGGAGACCCAGTACTTC.

This clonotype appeared many times. V usage is TRBV15 and J usage is TRBJ2-1; D is perhaps TRBD2 (5 bases). Trimming shortened V by 4 bases and J by 6 bases, and 10 bases separated the two germline ends. The CDR3 covers 13 residues. CDR1 and CDR2 from the germline V gene are LNHNV and YYDKDF (reference sequence). The CDR3 loop is CATSTHGLNEQFF. DNA for the CDR3: TGTGCCACCAGCACGCACGGACTCAATGAGCAGTTCTTC.

Points on this clonotype: A much bigger clone sits one base away, suggesting this may be a read error. CDR3 coding DNA: TGTGCCAGCAGACAATCAGTCCTTAACTATGGCTACACCTTC. Protein: CASRQSVLNYGYTF. The chain is built from TRBV3-1 and TRBJ1-2; D not certain. V lost 6 bases, J lost 1 base, and 12 bases lay in between. This CDR3 is 14 amino acids long. Per the germline V gene, CDR1 is LGHDT and CDR2 is YNNKEL (reference sequence).

The chain recombines TRBV19 with TRBJ2-1; the match to TRBD2 covers 7 bases. Trimming removed 6 bases from V and 8 bases from J; junction bases left unmatched: 7. Germline V gene data show CDR1 as LNHDA and CDR2 as SQIVND (reference sequence). This CDR3 is built from 13 residues. For the CDR3, the DNA is TGTGCCAGTAGCCCCGGGAGGATCGATGAGCAGTTCTTC. Translating it yields CASSPGRIDEQFF.

The sample holds many counts of this clonotype. This chain connects TRBV7-2 to TRBJ2-7, with a tentative D call TRBD1 (5 bases). Deletions cut 1 base from V and 3 bases from J, with 10 bases between. CDR1 SGHTA and CDR2 FQGNSA come from the germline V gene. This CDR3 contains 14 residues. DNA of the CDR3: TGTGCCAGCAGCTTAGGGGGCGGCCTCTACGAGCAGTACTTC. This codes for CASSLGGGLYEQYF.

This clonotype occurred many times. The chain uses TRBV20-1 and TRBJ1-1; D uncertain. Looked up from germline, CDR1 is DFQATT and CDR2 is SNEGSKA (reference sequence). The CDR3 covers 12 residues. V was cut by 5 bases and J by 4 bases, with 11 bases left in between. CDR3 residues: CSAAEASTEAFF. The DNA of the CDR3 is TGCAGTGCTGCAGAGGCGAGCACTGAAGCTTTCTTT.

The chain couples TRBV6-1 to TRBJ2-6; D unclear. The CDR3 totals 15 residues. CDR1 and CDR2 (germline): MNHNS, SASEGT. V lost 2 bases, J lost 2 bases, and 7 bases lay in between. CDR3 amino acids: CASSEQWTGANVLTF. CDR3 nucleotide sequence: TGTGCCAGCAGTGAACAGTGGACTGGGGCCAACGTCCTGACTTTC.

The table lists this clonotype with many counts. V usage is TRBV12-3 or TRBV12-4 and J usage is TRBJ2-1; TRBD2 aligns across 10 bases. This CDR3 has 15 amino acids. V gave up 3 bases and J gave up 6 bases; unmatched junction bases: 5. The CDR3 loop is CASSLGLAGANEQFF. The CDR3 region has the DNA TGTGCCAGCAGTTTGGGTCTAGCGGGAGCCAATGAGCAGTTCTTC.

This clonotype was observed many times. The chain's CDR3 is CASSLEDSNQPQHF. The CDR3 region has the DNA TGTGCCAGCAGTTTAGAAGATAGCAATCAGCCCCAGCATTTT. The J gene is TRBJ1-5, the V gene TRBV28; D remains ambiguous. Per germline, CDR1 MDHEN and CDR2 SYDVKM. V lost 2 bases and J lost 0, with 5 bases in between. This CDR3 is 14 amino acids long.

Many counts were recorded for this clonotype. This chain joins TRBV20-1 and TRBJ2-1; D is perhaps TRBD2 (5 bases). Looked up from germline, CDR1 is DFQATT and CDR2 is SNEGSKA (reference sequence). Trimming took 1 base from V and 0 from J, leaving 10 bases between them. The CDR3 is made up of 15 amino acids. The CDR3 sequence is CSARGGSSSYNEQFF. The CDR3 coding sequence is TGCAGTGCTAGAGGCGGGTCCAGCTCCTACAATGAGCAGTTCTTC.

Concerning this clonotype itself: A much larger clone differs by one base, so this may be a read error. V usage is TRBV4-2 and J usage is TRBJ2-1; 12 bases agree with TRBD1. Germline V gene sequence: CDR1 LGHNA, CDR2 YNFKEQ. CDR3 length: 17 amino acids. For the CDR3, the DNA is TGTGCCAGCAGCCAACCTGGGGGACAGGGGGCGCACAATGAGCGGTTCTTC. Its protein product is CASSQPGGQGAHNERFF.